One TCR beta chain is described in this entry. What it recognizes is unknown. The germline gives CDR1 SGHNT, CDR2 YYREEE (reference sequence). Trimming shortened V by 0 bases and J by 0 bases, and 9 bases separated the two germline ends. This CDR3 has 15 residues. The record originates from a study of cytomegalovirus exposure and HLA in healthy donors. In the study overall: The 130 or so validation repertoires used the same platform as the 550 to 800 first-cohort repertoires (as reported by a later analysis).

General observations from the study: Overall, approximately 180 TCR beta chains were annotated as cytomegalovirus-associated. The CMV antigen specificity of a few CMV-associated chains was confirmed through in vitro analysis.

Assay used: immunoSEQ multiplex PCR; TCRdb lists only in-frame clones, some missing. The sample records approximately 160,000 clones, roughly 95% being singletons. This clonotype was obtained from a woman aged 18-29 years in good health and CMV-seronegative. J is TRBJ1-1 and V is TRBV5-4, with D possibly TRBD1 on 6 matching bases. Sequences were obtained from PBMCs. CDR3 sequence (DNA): TGTGCCAGCAGCTTGGCAGGGGCCCTGAACACTGAAGCTTTCTTT. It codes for CASSLAGALNTEAFF.